Here is one TCR beta chain with its context. Its antigen is unknown. Per-nucleotide qualities are absent, and no much larger clonotype sits a single base away. The intended sense of this specimen's treatment or condition label: in vitro stimulation with specific CMV peptide epitopes to enrich CMV-specific T cells. Trimming takes 5 bases from V and 2 bases from J, and the germline ends sit 18 bases apart. The germline V gene supplies CDR1 MNHNS and CDR2 SASEGT. Spanning cysteine to phenylalanine, the CDR3 consists of 16 amino acids. The DNA shown is the 48-base CDR3, in frame from base 1. These data originate in a study of T cell repertoires in cytomegalovirus infection (dated by TCRdb to between 2018 and 2020). Turning to the overall study: Peptide stimulations targeted recently identified HLA-C-restricted CMV epitopes, whose presentation resists viral immunomodulation, together with well-studied HLA-B-restricted epitopes. Donor HLA type was relevant to the analysis, as public TCR beta signatures indicated carriage of CMV infection together with the matching HLA type.

This sample was sequenced with an Illumina HiSeq 1500. TCRdb passed the public sequencing reads through fastp at Q25 and MiXCR, retaining productive beta sequences. Each CDR3 protein gets just one entry, which takes the most common genes and DNA from the rows behind it. Recorded for this sample are around 85,000 distinct CDR3 sequences; about half of them occurred a single time. More than 80% of the sample is held by the ten biggest clonotypes. Beyond this particular receptor, the publication reports: In the ex vivo response, HLA-C-restricted CMV-specific TCR beta clonotypes were dominant, and in two of eight donors the single most frequent clonotype came from this HLA-C-restricted group. In both this cohort and an independent cohort of a few hundred donors, the cumulative frequency of public TCR beta family members distinguished carriers of CMV infection plus the relevant HLA type.

Sequencing was performed on CD8+ T cells from cultured PBMCs, taken from culture after CMV antigen stimulation. The receptor comes from a human donor in good health (CMV status not recorded). Some clones in this sample may be carry-over from other donors' samples. In this chain, TRBV6-1 is recombined with TRBJ2-5; the D gene is possibly TRBD1 or TRBD2, each agreeing over 5 bases. In nucleotide form, the sequence is TGTGCCAGCAGTAAGGGACGGATAGAAAGACAAGAGACCCAGTACTTC. Translated, it reads CASSKGRIERQETQYF.